These T cell receptor beta chains were read from a single sample in a study of T cell changes during pregnancy in multiple sclerosis. The protocol was immunoSEQ multiplex PCR, while the TCRdb copy is restricted to in-frame clones and leaves out a portion. The sample includes 40,000 or so clones, roughly nine tenths seen only once; the top ten take roughly 13%. Here the sequenced sample was CD8+ T cells from peripheral blood mononuclear cells, taken in the first trimester of pregnancy. The receptor source for this set is a female donor with multiple sclerosis, enrolled in a pregnancy study. Both conserved end residues are part of each CDR3. The D gene is left open where the match is weak. Clone size, where shown, is once, few, many, or a class for clones that have expanded.

abundance	d_gene	j_gene	v_gene	CDR3nt	CDR3aa
once	-	TRBJ2-7	TRBV21-1	TGTGCCAGCAGCAAAGTGGGGAGACGGAGACTAGCGGAGGCCTACGAGCAGTACTTC	CASSKVGRRRLAEAYEQYF
-	TRBD1	TRBJ2-1	TRBV19	TGTGCCAGTAGTATACAGGCAGGGGGCTCGTACAATGAGCAGTTCTTC	CASSIQAGGSYNEQFF
-	-	TRBJ1-4	TRBV5-6	TGTGCCAGCAGCGGCTTGAATGAAAAACTGTTTTTT	CASSGLNEKLFF
many	-	TRBJ2-4	TRBV27	TGTGCCAGCAGTCCCATACTACAGGGTGAGACAAACATTCAGTACTTC	CASSPILQGETNIQYF
once	-	TRBJ1-5	TRBV19	TGTGCCAGTAGTATTGGTTCCCAGGGTAGGAATCAGCCCCAGCATTTT	CASSIGSQGRNQPQHF
-	-	TRBJ1-1	TRBV19	TGTGCCAGTAGTATACCTGACAGCACTGAAGCTTTCTTT	CASSIPDSTEAFF
-	TRBD2	TRBJ2-1	TRBV13	TGTGCCAGCAGCTTAGGGGCTAGCGGGGGCCCTCTCTCCTACAATGAGCAGTTCTTC	CASSLGASGGPLSYNEQFF
-	-	TRBJ1-5	TRBV19	TGTGCCAGTAGTGACGCCGGGACTCTTGGCCAGCATTTT	CASSDAGTLGQHF
-	TRBD1	TRBJ1-1	TRBV5-5	TGTGCCAGCAGCTTGTCGACAGGGGAAGGGACTGAAGCTTTCTTT	CASSLSTGEGTEAFF
-	TRBD1	TRBJ2-1	TRBV7-2	TGTGCCAGCAGCCGTGGACAGGGGGGAGACTTGGAGCAGTTCTTC	CASSRGQGGDLEQFF
-	-	TRBJ2-1	TRBV11-3	TGTGCCAGCAGCATTGACTCCTCAGGGAATGAGCAGTTCTTC	CASSIDSSGNEQFF
-	TRBD1	TRBJ1-2	TRBV6-5	TGTGCCAGCAGTTACCAGGGGGCAAGCTATGGCTACACCTTC	CASSYQGASYGYTF
once	-	TRBJ2-1	TRBV27	TGTGCCAGCAGTTCGGTGGGGGGGCTCTACAATGAGCAGTTCTTC	CASSSVGGLYNEQFF
-	TRBD1	TRBJ2-4	TRBV9	TGTGCCAGCAGCCCGGGACAGGGAGGCATTCAGTACTTC	CASSPGQGGIQYF
-	-	TRBJ1-1	TRBV4-1	TGCGCCAGCAGCCAAGTTCCAGAACCGAACACTGAAGCTTTCTTT	CASSQVPEPNTEAFF
-	-	TRBJ2-3	TRBV2	TGTGCCAGCAGTGACGGTGGGGCCGACCTTGATACGCAGTATTTT	CASSDGGADLDTQYF
-	TRBD1	TRBJ2-7	TRBV5-6	TGTGCCAGCAGCTACGGACAGGTCTACTACGAGCAGTACTTC	CASSYGQVYYEQYF
-	TRBD1	TRBJ2-7	TRBV10-2	TGCGCCAGCAGTGGACCGGGACAGACCCACGAGCAGTACTTC	CASSGPGQTHEQYF
-	TRBD1	TRBJ2-7	TRBV29-1	TGCAGCGTTGTTTCAGGGGGTTACGAGCAGTACTTC	CSVVSGGYEQYF
once	-	TRBJ2-1	TRBV2	TGTGCCAGCAGCCCCCCGAGGGGGGGCAATGAGCAGTTCTTC	CASSPPRGGNEQFF
-	TRBD1	TRBJ1-2	TRBV7-8	TGTGCCAGCAGCTTAGGCGGACAGGGCCCGAGCGGCTACACCTTC	CASSLGGQGPSGYTF
few	-	TRBJ1-2	TRBV6-1	TGTGCCAGCAGTGAAGAGGACACCGGGCCCTATGGCTACACCTTC	CASSEEDTGPYGYTF
-	-	TRBJ2-2	TRBV19	TGTGCCAGTAGGGGCAGGGTCCGTACCGGGGAGCTGTTTTTT	CASRGRVRTGELFF
-	-	TRBJ1-1	TRBV9	TGTGCCAGCAGCGAGGACTATGGGGACACTGAAGCTTTCTTT	CASSEDYGDTEAFF
-	-	TRBJ1-2	TRBV18	TGTGCCAGCTCACCAAACGGGGGAGAGGATGGCTACACCTTC	CASSPNGGEDGYTF
-	-	TRBJ1-1	TRBV6-5	TGTGCCAGCAGCTCGGGGAGCGGGGAAGCTTTCTTT	CASSSGSGEAFF
-	TRBD1	TRBJ1-1	TRBV29-1	TGCAGCGGACTCGGGACAGCCACTGAAGCTTTCTTT	CSGLGTATEAFF
-	TRBD1	TRBJ1-1	TRBV11-2	TGTGCCAGCAGCTTAGGACAGGGGCGGGCGAAGCCCTTCTTT	CASSLGQGRAKPFF
-	-	TRBJ2-3	TRBV6-5	TGTGCCAGCAGTTACGGGACACCAGATACGCAGTATTTT	CASSYGTPDTQYF
-	-	TRBJ2-7	TRBV7-6	TGTGCCAGCAGCTCAGGAACTTCTGGGTACGAGCAGTACTTC	CASSSGTSGYEQYF
-	-	TRBJ2-6	TRBV9	TGTGCCAGCAGCGTATCTGGGCCCTCTGGGGCCAACGTCCTGACTTTC	CASSVSGPSGANVLTF
-	-	TRBJ2-1	TRBV1	TGCACCAGCAGCCAAGAGCCGGGGGTTGAGCAGTTCTTC	CTSSQEPGVEQFF
-	TRBD1	TRBJ2-7	TRBV19	TGTGCCAGTAGTATCGGGTCAGGGGGCTTCTACGAGCAGTACTTC	CASSIGSGGFYEQYF
-	-	TRBJ1-4	TRBV4-2	TGTGCCAGCAGCCAAGATCAAATGGGGCCAGAGAGTGTTGGGGAAAAACTGTTTTTT	CASSQDQMGPESVGEKLFF
-	-	TRBJ1-5	TRBV6-1	TGTGCCAGCAGTGATCAGTCGGGGGGCCATCAGCCCCAGCATTTT	CASSDQSGGHQPQHF
once	TRBD2	TRBJ2-1	TRBV11-3	TGTGCCAGCAGCTTGGGGGAGGGAGCTTACAATGAGCAGTTCTTC	CASSLGEGAYNEQFF
once	-	TRBJ1-2	TRBV25-1	TGTGCCAGCAGTGATTCCCAGGATGGCTACACCTTC	CASSDSQDGYTF
-	-	TRBJ1-2	TRBV4-1	TGCGCCAGCAGCCAACCAGAAAACTATGGCTACACCTTC	CASSQPENYGYTF
-	TRBD2	TRBJ2-1	TRBV2	TGTGCCTCAGCGGGGGGGCCTGGGAATGAGCAGTTCTTC	CASAGGPGNEQFF
-	-	TRBJ2-7	TRBV6-5	TGTGCCAGCCGGGGTTTGAGCTCCTACGAGCAGTACTTC	CASRGLSSYEQYF
-	-	TRBJ2-3	TRBV11-2	TGTGCCAGCAGCTTAGAGGGGGGGCAGACCAACACAGATACGCAGTATTTT	CASSLEGGQTNTDTQYF
-	-	TRBJ1-1	TRBV9	TGTGCCAGCAGCGGCAAAATACCGACAGATGAAGCTTTCTTT	CASSGKIPTDEAFF
-	TRBD2	TRBJ2-5	TRBV29-1	TGCAGCGTTTGTTTCTGGGACACGGGAGGGGAGACCCAGTACTTC	CSVCFWDTGGETQYF
-	TRBD1	TRBJ1-1	TRBV5-6	TGTGCCAGCAGCTTGGCTGGGACAGTGGACACTGAAGCTTTCTTT	CASSLAGTVDTEAFF
-	TRBD2	TRBJ2-5	TRBV9	TGTGCCAGCCAAATGAGCGGGGGGCGGGGGGAGACCCAGTACTTC	CASQMSGGRGETQYF
-	-	TRBJ2-3	TRBV27	TGTGCCAGCAGGCAGCGCCCCTCCTACACAGATACGCAGTATTTT	CASRQRPSYTDTQYF
few	TRBD1	TRBJ1-6	TRBV19	TGTGCCAGTAGTATTCGACAGGGCCCGGATTCACCCCTCCACTTT	CASSIRQGPDSPLHF
-	TRBD2	TRBJ2-7	TRBV7-9	TGTGCCACCCACCTAGCGGGGGATTCCTACGAGCAGTACTTC	CATHLAGDSYEQYF
-	-	TRBJ1-6	TRBV13	TGTGCCAGCAGCGGCGCCAGGGTGTACTCACCCCTCCACTTT	CASSGARVYSPLHF
once	-	TRBJ1-6	TRBV6-4	TGTGCCAGCAGTGTTCAGGATAATTCACCCCTCCACTTT	CASSVQDNSPLHF
-	-	TRBJ1-5	TRBV4-1	TGCGCCAGCAGCCAAGACGGGTTTGGTCAGCCCCAGCATTTT	CASSQDGFGQPQHF
-	-	TRBJ1-1	TRBV19	TGTGCCAGTAGTCCTCGACAGCCTAACACTGAAGCTTTCTTT	CASSPRQPNTEAFF
-	TRBD1	TRBJ1-2	TRBV6-1	TGTGCCAGCAGTGACCTTGGGACAGGTCTCTATGGCTACACCTTC	CASSDLGTGLYGYTF
-	-	TRBJ1-2	TRBV15	TGTGCCACCAGCGACACCTATGGCTACACCTTC	CATSDTYGYTF
-	TRBD1	TRBJ2-7	TRBV6-5	TGTGCCAGCAGAAGCGGACAGGAGACCCCCTACGAGCAGTACTTC	CASRSGQETPYEQYF
-	-	TRBJ2-1	TRBV19	TGTGCCAGTAGTATCAAGCCGACATTTTACAATGAGCAGTTCTTC	CASSIKPTFYNEQFF
-	-	TRBJ2-3	TRBV7-9	TGTGCCACAGGGGGACTAGGGGCGTTAGATACGCAGTATTTT	CATGGLGALDTQYF